The entry that follows covers one T cell receptor beta chain sequence. TCRdb passed the 5' RACE reads through MiXCR, listing each CDR3 protein once. Here the sample spans some 450,000 distinct CDR3 sequences, 15% to 25% being singletons. The entry originates in a study of T-cell memory formation after mild COVID-19. Trimming stripped 3 bases from V and 0 bases from J, with 11 bases between. The CDR3 runs to 15 residues. From germline, CDR1 is MNHEY and CDR2 SMNVEV (reference sequence). The chain carries TRBV27 and TRBJ1-2; possibly TRBD1 for D (6 bases). The clonotype was recovered from an adult woman who had mild COVID-19 (a few samples of this study predate the infection). Cell type and time point are not known. Sequenced input: PBMCs or a T cell subset sorted from them (not recorded which). CDR3 DNA: TGTGCCAGCAGTTTCAACAGGGAAGCTAACTATGGCTACACCTTC. This sequence encodes CASSFNREANYGYTF.